This T cell receptor beta chain was recorded in a study of T cells in Graves' hyperthyroidism and ophthalmopathy. The wider study: Before treatment of any kind, peripheral blood was taken at initial diagnosis.

The V and J ends lost 6 bases and 7 bases respectively, with 19 bases between them. There are 15 residues in the CDR3. The germline V gene has CDR1 MNHNS and CDR2 SASEGT. Amplified regions were TCR beta CDR3 sequences from RNA transcripts. HTBI primers drove first-round RT-PCR of the TCR CDR3. One entry per CDR3 protein results from TCRdb running MiXCR on the multiplex PCR reads. The data show fewer than 750,000 distinct CDR3 sequences, with approximately 15% seen just once and about 4% held by the top ten. In this sample, this clonotype turned up many times. V gene TRBV6-1 combines with J gene TRBJ1-5; TRBD1 might be the D (6 bases). The sequence derives from a woman in her 40s with Graves' ophthalmopathy. The sample taken for sequencing was blood. The CDR3 nucleotides read TGTGCCAGCAGGGGGGCCGCAGGGTGGGGACAGCCCCAGCATTTT. This gives the protein CASRGAAGWGQPQHF.